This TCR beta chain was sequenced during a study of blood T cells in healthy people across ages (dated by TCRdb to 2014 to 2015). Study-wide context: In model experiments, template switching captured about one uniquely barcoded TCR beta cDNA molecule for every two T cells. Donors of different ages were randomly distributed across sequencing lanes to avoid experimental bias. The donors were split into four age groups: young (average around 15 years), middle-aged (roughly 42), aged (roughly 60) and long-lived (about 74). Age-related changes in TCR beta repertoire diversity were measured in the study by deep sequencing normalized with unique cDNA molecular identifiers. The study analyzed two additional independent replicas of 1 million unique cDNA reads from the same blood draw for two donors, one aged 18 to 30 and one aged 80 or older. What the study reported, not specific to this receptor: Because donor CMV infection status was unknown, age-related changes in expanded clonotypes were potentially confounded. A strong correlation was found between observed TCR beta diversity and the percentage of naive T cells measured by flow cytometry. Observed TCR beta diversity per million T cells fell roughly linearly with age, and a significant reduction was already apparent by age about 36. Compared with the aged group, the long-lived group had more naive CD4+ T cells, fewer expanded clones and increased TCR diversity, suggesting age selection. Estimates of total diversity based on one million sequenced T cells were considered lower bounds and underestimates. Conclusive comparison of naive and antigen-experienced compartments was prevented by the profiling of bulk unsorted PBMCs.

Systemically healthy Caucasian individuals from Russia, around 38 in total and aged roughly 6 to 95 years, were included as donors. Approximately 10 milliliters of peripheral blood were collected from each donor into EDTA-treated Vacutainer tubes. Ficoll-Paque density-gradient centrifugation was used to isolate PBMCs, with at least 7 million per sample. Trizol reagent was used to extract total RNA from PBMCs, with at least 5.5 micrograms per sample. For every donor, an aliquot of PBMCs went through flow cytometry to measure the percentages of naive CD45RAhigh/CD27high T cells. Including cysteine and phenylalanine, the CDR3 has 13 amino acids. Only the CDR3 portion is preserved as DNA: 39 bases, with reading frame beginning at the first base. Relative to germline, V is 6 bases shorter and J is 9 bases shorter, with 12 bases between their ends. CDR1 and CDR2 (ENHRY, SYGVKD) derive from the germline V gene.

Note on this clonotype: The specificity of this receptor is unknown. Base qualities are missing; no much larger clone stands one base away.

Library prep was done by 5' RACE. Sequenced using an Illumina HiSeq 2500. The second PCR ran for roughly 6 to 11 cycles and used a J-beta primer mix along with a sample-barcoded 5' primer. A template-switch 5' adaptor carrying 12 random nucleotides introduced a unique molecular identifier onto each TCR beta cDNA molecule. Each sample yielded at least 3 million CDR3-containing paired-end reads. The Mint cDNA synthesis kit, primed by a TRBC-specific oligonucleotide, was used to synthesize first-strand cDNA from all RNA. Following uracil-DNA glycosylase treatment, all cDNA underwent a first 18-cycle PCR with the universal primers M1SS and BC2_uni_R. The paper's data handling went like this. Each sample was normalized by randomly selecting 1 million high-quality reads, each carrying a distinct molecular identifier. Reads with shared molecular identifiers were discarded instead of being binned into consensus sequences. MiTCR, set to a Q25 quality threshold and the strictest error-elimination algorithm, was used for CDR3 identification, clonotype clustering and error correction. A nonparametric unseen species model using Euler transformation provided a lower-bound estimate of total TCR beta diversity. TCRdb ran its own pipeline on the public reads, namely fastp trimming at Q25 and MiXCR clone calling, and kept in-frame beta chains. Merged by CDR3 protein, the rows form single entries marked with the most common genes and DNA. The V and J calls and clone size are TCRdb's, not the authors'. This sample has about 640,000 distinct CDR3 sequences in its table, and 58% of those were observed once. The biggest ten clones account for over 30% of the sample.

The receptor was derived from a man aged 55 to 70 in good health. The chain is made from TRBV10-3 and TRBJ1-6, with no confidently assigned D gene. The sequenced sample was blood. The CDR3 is CAIREGLSSPLHF. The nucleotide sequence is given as TGTGCCATCAGGGAGGGATTAAGTTCACCCCTCCACTTT.